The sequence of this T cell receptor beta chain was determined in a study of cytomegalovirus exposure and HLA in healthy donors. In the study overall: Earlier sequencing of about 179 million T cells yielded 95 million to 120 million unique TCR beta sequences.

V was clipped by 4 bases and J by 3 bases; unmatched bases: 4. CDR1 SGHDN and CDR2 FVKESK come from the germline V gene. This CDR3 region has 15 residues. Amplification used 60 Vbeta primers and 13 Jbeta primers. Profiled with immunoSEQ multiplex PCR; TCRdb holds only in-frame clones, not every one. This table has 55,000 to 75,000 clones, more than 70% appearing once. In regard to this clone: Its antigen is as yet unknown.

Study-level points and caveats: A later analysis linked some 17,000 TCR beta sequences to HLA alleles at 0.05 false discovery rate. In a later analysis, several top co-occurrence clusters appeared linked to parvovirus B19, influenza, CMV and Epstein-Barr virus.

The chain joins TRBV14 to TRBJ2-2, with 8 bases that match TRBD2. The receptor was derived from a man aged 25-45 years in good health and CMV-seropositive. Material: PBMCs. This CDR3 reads CASSRERGYTGELFF. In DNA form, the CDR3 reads TGTGCCAGCAGCCGCGAGCGGGGGTACACCGGGGAGCTGTTTTTT. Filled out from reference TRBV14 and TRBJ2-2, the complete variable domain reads EAGVTQFPSHSVIEKGQTVTLRCDPISGHDNLYWYRRVMGKEIKFLLHFVKESKQDESGMPNNRFLAERTGGTYSTLKVQPAELEDSGVYFCASSRERGYTGELFFGEGSRLTVL.